Reported below is one T cell receptor beta chain. The source of the sample is a study of OX40 agonist ivuxolimab in advanced cancers. The repertoire was sequenced with immunoSEQ multiplex PCR; TCRdb's copy has only in-frame clones and lacks some. The sample has under 70,000 clones, roughly 81% seen once. The V end lost 2 bases, the J end lost 2 bases, and 10 bases lay between the germline ends. Germline V gene data show CDR1 as ENHRY and CDR2 as SYGVKD. The CDR3 runs 15 residues. The clonotype originates from an adult with an advanced solid tumor such as melanoma, head and neck, liver or kidney cancer. Specimen: CD4+ or CD8+ T cells sorted from blood, collected in a trial of the OX40 agonist ivuxolimab. This chain connects TRBV10-3 to TRBJ1-5; D call uncertain. CDR3 DNA sequence: TGTGCCATCAGTGAGGGATCGCAGGGCAATCAGCCCCAGCATTTT. This codes for CAISEGSQGNQPQHF.